The table lists the clone carrying this TCR beta chain with a count of one. The entry originates in a study of control samples from healthy donors and cancer patients. Produced via immunoSEQ multiplex PCR; TCRdb's table is partial and in-frame only. This sample yields 150,000 to 200,000 clones, of which around 88% are seen a single time; roughly 5% belongs to the top ten. The clonotype comes from a woman younger than 45 in good health. Sequenced sample: blood.

CDR3 residues: CASKRGDYGYTF. The DNA of the CDR3 is TGTGCCAGTAAAAGGGGTGACTATGGCTACACCTTC. The V and J genes are TRBV6-5 and TRBJ1-2; possibly TRBD1 for D (5 bases). Germline assignment: CDR1 MNHEY and CDR2 SVGAGI. V was clipped by 9 bases and J by 3 bases, with 11 bases between them. The CDR3 is 12 amino acids.